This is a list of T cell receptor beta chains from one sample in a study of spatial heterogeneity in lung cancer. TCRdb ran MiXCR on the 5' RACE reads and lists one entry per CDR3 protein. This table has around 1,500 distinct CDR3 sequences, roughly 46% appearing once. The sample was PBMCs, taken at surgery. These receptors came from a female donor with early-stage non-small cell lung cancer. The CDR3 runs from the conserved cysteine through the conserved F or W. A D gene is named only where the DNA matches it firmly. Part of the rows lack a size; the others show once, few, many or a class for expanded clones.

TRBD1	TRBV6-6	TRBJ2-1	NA	CASSYSAPTGGIYNEQFF	TGTGCCAGCAGTTACTCCGCCCCGACAGGGGGCATCTACAATGAGCAGTTCTTC
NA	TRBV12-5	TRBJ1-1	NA	CASGPTGRTEAFF	TGTGCTAGTGGTCCTACAGGGAGGACTGAAGCTTTCTTT
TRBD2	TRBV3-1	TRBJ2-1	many	CASSQDASGLSHEQFF	TGTGCCAGCAGCCAAGATGCTAGCGGGCTCTCACATGAGCAGTTCTTC
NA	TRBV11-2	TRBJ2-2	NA	CASSMGLLNTGELFF	TGTGCCAGCAGCATGGGACTGCTGAACACCGGGGAGCTGTTTTTT
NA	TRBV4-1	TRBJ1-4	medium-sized	CASSRGPEEKLFF	TGCGCCAGCAGCCGAGGCCCAGAGGAAAAACTGTTTTTT
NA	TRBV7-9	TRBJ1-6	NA	CASSLAVSNSPLHF	TGTGCCAGCAGCTTAGCAGTTAGCAATTCACCCCTCCACTTT
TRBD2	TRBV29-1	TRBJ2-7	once	CSVEGVAGDKEQYF	TGCAGCGTTGAAGGGGTAGCGGGAGACAAAGAGCAGTACTTC
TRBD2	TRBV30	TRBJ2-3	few	CAWSASGTTDTQYF	TGTGCCTGGAGTGCTAGCGGTACCACAGATACGCAGTATTTT
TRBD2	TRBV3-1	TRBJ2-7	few	CASSQVKGAGNEQYF	TGTGCCAGCAGCCAAGTGAAAGGAGCGGGAAACGAGCAGTACTTC
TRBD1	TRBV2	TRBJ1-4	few	CATSYRGPNEKLFF	TGTGCCACCTCTTACAGGGGGCCTAATGAAAAACTGTTTTTT
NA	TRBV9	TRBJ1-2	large	CAEPKPGAGDNYGYTF	TGTGCCGAACCTAAACCCGGGGCAGGGGATAACTATGGCTACACCTTC
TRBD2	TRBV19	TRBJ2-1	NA	CATSGTGNEQFF	TGTGCCACTAGCGGGACTGGCAATGAGCAGTTCTTC
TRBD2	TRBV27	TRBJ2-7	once	CASSSPSGSSYEQYF	TGTGCCAGCAGTTCCCCTAGCGGGTCCTCCTACGAGCAGTACTTC
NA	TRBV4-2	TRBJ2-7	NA	CASSQKAPLLAGDEQYF	TGTGCCAGCAGCCAGAAGGCCCCATTGTTGGCAGGGGACGAGCAGTACTTC
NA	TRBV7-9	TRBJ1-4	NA	CASRVGEKGEKLFF	TGTGCCAGCAGGGTAGGAGAAAAGGGTGAAAAACTGTTTTTT
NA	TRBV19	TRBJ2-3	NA	CASTPDRSDTQYF	TGTGCCAGCACACCGGACAGATCAGATACGCAGTATTTT
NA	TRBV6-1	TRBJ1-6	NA	CASSVSGHHPNSPLHF	TGTGCCAGCAGTGTTTCGGGACACCATCCGAATTCACCCCTCCACTTT